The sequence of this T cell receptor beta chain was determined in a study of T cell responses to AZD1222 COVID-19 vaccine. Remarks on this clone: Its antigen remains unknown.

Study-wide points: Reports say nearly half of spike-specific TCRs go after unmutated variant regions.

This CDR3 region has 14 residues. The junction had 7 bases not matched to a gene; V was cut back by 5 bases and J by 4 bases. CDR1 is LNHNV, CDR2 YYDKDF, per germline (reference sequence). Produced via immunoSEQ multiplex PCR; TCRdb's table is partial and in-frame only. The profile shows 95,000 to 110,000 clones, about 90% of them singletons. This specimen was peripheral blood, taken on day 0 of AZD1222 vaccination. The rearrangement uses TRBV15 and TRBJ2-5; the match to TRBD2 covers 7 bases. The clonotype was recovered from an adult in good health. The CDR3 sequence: CATSGLGGVETQYF. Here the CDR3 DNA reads TGTGCCACCAGCGGTCTTGGGGGGGTAGAGACCCAGTACTTC.